This T cell receptor beta chain was retrieved from a study of T cell repertoires in cytomegalovirus infection. Looking at the study overall: HLA-B-restricted CMV epitopes that are well studied were used alongside recently identified HLA-C-restricted ones. General observations from the study: Carriers of CMV plus the relevant HLA were identified by cumulative public TCR beta family frequency. Clonotypes of TCR beta that were HLA-C-restricted and CMV-specific dominated the ex vivo response.

TCRdb fed the reads into MiXCR, producing one record per CDR3 protein. This sample has hundreds of thousands of distinct CDR3 sequences; approximately 42% occur once, and the top ten carry around two fifths. A few counts support this clonotype. Its antigen is unknown. Germline values: CDR1 SGHTA, CDR2 FQGNSA. This CDR3 contains 17 residues. After removal of 2 bases from V and 0 bases from J, the junction contained 6 bases not matched to a gene. V usage is TRBV7-2 and J usage is TRBJ2-5; TRBD2 matches at 10 bases. The input for sequencing was cultured PBMCs, taken from culture after CMV antigen stimulation. The clonotype was recovered from a human donor in good health (CMV status not recorded). Some clones in this sample may be carry-over from other donors' samples. CDR3 protein: CASSLFRLAGDQETQYF. CDR3 sequence (DNA): TGTGCCAGCAGCTTATTTAGACTAGCGGGTGACCAAGAGACCCAGTACTTC. Together with reference TRBV7-2 and TRBJ2-5, the CDR3 gives the full variable domain: GAGVSQSPSNKVTEKGKDVELRCDPISGHTALYWYRQSLGQGLEFLIYFQGNSAPDKSGLPSDRFSAERTGGSVSTLTIQRTQQEDSAVYLCASSLFRLAGDQETQYFGPGTRLLVL.